This T cell receptor beta chain was sequenced for a study of blood T cell repertoires in COVID-19. Turning to the study itself: Acute-phase and convalescent COVID-19 samples originated in the United States, Italy and Spain.

In the authors' methods: Amplification of reference gene primers was used by the study to estimate nucleated cell counts. Sequencing was performed with immunoSEQ multiplex PCR; in TCRdb, only in-frame clones are kept and a portion is missing. V and J calls and clone size are given by that table; D and trimming were obtained from the DNA. The sample includes about 270,000 clones, roughly 88% of them seen just once. Trimming pared 6 bases from V and 3 bases from J, leaving 12 bases between. Germline V gene lookup returns CDR1 SQVTM and CDR2 ANQGSEA. The CDR3 contains 12 residues. This clone was seen a handful of times.

V is TRBV29-1 and J is TRBJ2-7; D is possibly TRBD1 (6 bases). This TCR derives from a middle-aged woman with acute COVID-19. Sequencing input: PBMCs or T cells enriched from blood (not recorded which). The CDR3 DNA sequence: TGCAGCGTGCGTAAGGGGGACTACGAGCAGTACTTC. It translates to CSVRKGDYEQYF.